This passage covers 27 T cell receptor beta chains from one sample sequenced in a study of T-cell reconstitution after alpha-beta-depleted transplantation in children. Unique molecular identifiers featured in how the TCRbeta library was prepared. TCRdb reanalysed the PCR reads using MiXCR and keeps one entry per CDR3 protein. This sample has 330,000 or so distinct CDR3 sequences, with 10% found just once. The input for sequencing was PBMCs from the stem cell graft donor, taken from the stem cell graft. All receptors come from a human donor who donated a stem cell graft to a child with acute lymphoblastic leukemia.

This clonotype was detected ten times or more. The chain recombines TRBV29-1 with TRBJ2-2; 9 positions match TRBD2. The CDR3 has 15 residues. Germline values: CDR1 SQVTM, CDR2 ANQGSEA. V was clipped by 2 bases and J by 6 bases; unmatched bases: 7. CDR3 DNA: TGCAGCGTTGAAACAGCGGGAGGTGTCCCCGGGGAGCTGTTTTTT. Translated, it gives CSVETAGGVPGELFF.

The J gene is TRBJ2-3, the V gene TRBV30; TRBD1 matches 10 bases. Trimming removed 0 bases from V and 4 bases from J; junction bases left unmatched: 4. This CDR3 has 15 residues. The germline gives CDR1 GTSNPN, CDR2 SVGIG (reference sequence). This CDR3 is CAWSVGQGRPDTQYF. CDR3 DNA: TGTGCCTGGAGTGTGGGACAGGGGAGGCCAGATACGCAGTATTTT.

The chain employs TRBV5-1 and TRBJ2-1; TRBD1 matches at 11 bases. CDR1 and CDR2 from the germline V gene are SGHRS and YFSETQ. Trimming removed 4 bases from V and 8 bases from J; junction bases left unmatched: 11. The CDR3 runs 16 residues. The CDR3 DNA sequence: TGCGCCAGCAGCCTTGCGAGGACAGGGGGCGGAGATGAGCAGTTCTTC. Its protein is CASSLARTGGGDEQFF.

For the CDR3, the DNA is TGTGCCAGCAGTTATTTGGGTAGCTCCTACAATGAGCAGTTCTTC. This sequence encodes CASSYLGSSYNEQFF. The gene calls are TRBV6-2 or TRBV6-3 and TRBJ2-1; unclear D gene. Between the trimmed V and J ends, which lost 3 bases and 0 bases, there was a span of 9 bases. Germline V gene lookup returns CDR1 MNHEY and CDR2 SVGEGT. The CDR3 loop spans 15 amino acids.

This clonotype has a handful of counts. This chain connects TRBV20-1 to TRBJ2-1, with D possibly being TRBD2 (6 bases). The V end lost 5 bases, the J end lost 9 bases, and 14 bases lay between the germline ends. This CDR3 is built from 12 residues. Germline V gene lookup returns CDR1 DFQATT and CDR2 SNEGSKA (reference sequence). DNA of the CDR3: TGCAGTGCTCGAGGGGTAGCGGCTGAGCAGTTCTTC. This codes for CSARGVAAEQFF.

This clonotype occurred once. This chain links TRBV12-3 or TRBV12-4 with TRBJ2-1; D possibly corresponds to TRBD2 (6 bases). The CDR3 contains 12 residues. The germline V and J ends were trimmed by 6 bases and 10 bases, with 13 bases remaining between them. The CDR3 DNA reads TGTGCCAGCAGGACGGAGGGCGACGAGCAGTTCTTC. Translation: CASRTEGDEQFF.

This chain links TRBV29-1 with TRBJ2-7, with D tentatively TRBD1 (7 bases). The germline V and J ends were trimmed by 4 bases and 7 bases, with 14 bases remaining between them. Germline V gene data show CDR1 as SQVTM and CDR2 as ANQGSEA. The CDR3 length is 12 residues. The CDR3 coding sequence is TGCAGCGTTGTATTCCCAGGGGGGGAGCAGTACTTC. This encodes CSVVFPGGEQYF.

The chain links TRBV6-2 or TRBV6-3 to TRBJ2-7; either TRBD1 or TRBD2 may supply D (5 bases each). CDR1 and CDR2 from the germline V gene are MNHEY and SVGEGT. Trimming left V 4 bases short and J 0 bases short, with 10 bases between. The CDR3 covers 14 residues. The CDR3 spells CASSFRDASYEQYF. The CDR3 DNA is TGTGCCAGCAGTTTCCGGGACGCCTCCTACGAGCAGTACTTC.

This clonotype was observed at least ten times. V is TRBV12-3 or TRBV12-4 and J is TRBJ2-1; D ambiguous. The CDR3 length is 13 residues. Trimming took off 1 base at V and 0 bases at J, with 1 base between the two ends. The CDR3 bases are TGTGCCAGCAGTTTAGGCTCCTACAATGAGCAGTTCTTC. Amino acid sequence: CASSLGSYNEQFF.

V usage is TRBV13 and J usage is TRBJ2-5; TRBD2 agrees at 9 bases. The germline gives CDR1 PRHDT, CDR2 FYEKMQ (reference sequence). Germline trimming cut 5 bases from V and 2 bases from J; bases unmatched to any gene: 9. The CDR3 length is 16 residues. The CDR3 spells CASSLGDSGRQETQYF. The CDR3 DNA sequence: TGTGCCAGCAGCCTCGGGGATAGCGGGAGACAAGAGACCCAGTACTTC.

This clonotype appeared a few times. V is TRBV18 and J is TRBJ2-1, with 11 bases matching TRBD2. Unmatched junction bases numbered 6, after V lost 2 bases and J lost 3 bases. The germline V gene has CDR1 KGHSH and CDR2 LQKENI. The CDR3 runs 17 residues. CDR3 sequence (DNA): TGTGCCAGCTCACCAATTTCCGGGACTAGCGGCTACAATGAGCAGTTCTTC. Amino acids: CASSPISGTSGYNEQFF.

The chain employs TRBV4-1 and TRBJ2-7; D gene unclear. The CDR3 consists of 13 residues. The ends were cut back, 3 bases at V and 6 bases at J, with 12 bases in the middle. Germline CDR1 is MGHRA and CDR2 is YSYEKL. CDR3 sequence (DNA): TGCGCCAGCAGCCACCGGGCCCTCCGCGAGCAGTACTTC. Amino acid sequence: CASSHRALREQYF.

This clonotype appeared a few times. The rearrangement joins TRBV15 to TRBJ2-2; 9 nucleotides agree with TRBD2. This CDR3 spans 14 amino acids. The germline gives CDR1 LNHNV, CDR2 YYDKDF (reference sequence). The V and J ends lost 11 bases and 6 bases, in that order; junction bases with no gene match: 10. CDR3 in amino acids: CALHDGGRAGELFF. Written as DNA, the CDR3 is TGTGCCCTACACGATGGCGGGAGGGCCGGGGAGCTGTTTTTT.

This clonotype was counted a few times. This rearrangement joins TRBV29-1 to TRBJ2-6, with a weak D call TRBD1 (6 bases). Germline V gene sequence: CDR1 SQVTM, CDR2 ANQGSEA. V was cut by 5 bases and J by 1 base, with 9 bases left in between. The CDR3 is 14 amino acids. CDR3 nucleotides: TGCAGCGTTAGCCAGGGGTCTGGGGCCAACGTCCTGACTTTC. This encodes CSVSQGSGANVLTF.

The chain carries TRBV7-9 and TRBJ2-1; possible D gene TRBD2, 6 bases. Trimming removed 0 bases at V and 2 bases at J, with 11 bases between. The CDR3 has 16 residues. Germline CDR1 and CDR2: SEHNR and FQNEAQ (reference sequence). The CDR3, as DNA: TGTGCCAGCAGCTTAGCGCCAGGGAGGACCTACAATGAGCAGTTCTTC. Translated, it gives CASSLAPGRTYNEQFF.

Regarding this clonotype: Since the CDR3 does not end with the conserved phenylalanine or tryptophan, this likely comes from a read error. The chain combines TRBV29-1 with TRBJ2-6, with D perhaps matching TRBD1 (6 bases). The germline CDR1 and CDR2 sequences are SQVTM and ANQGSEA. The CDR3 is made up of 14 amino acids. The CDR3 bases are TGCAGCGTTGAATCGGGGCTGGGGGCCAACGGCCTGACTTCC. Translating it yields CSVESGLGANGLTS.

The chain recombines TRBV20-1 with TRBJ1-5, with D possibly being TRBD1 (6 bases). CDR1 is DFQATT, CDR2 SNEGSKA, per germline (reference sequence). Trimming shortened V by 0 bases and J by 6 bases, and 12 bases separated the two germline ends. The CDR3 has 14 residues. The CDR3 nucleotides are TGCAGTGCTAGAGAGGGAGGGGGAAGTCAGCCCCAGCATTTT. The encoded protein is CSAREGGGSQPQHF.

This clonotype was seen more than once but under ten times. The chain employs TRBV5-6 and TRBJ1-4; maybe TRBD1 (6 bases). The V end lost 0 bases, the J end lost 7 bases, and 16 bases lay between the germline ends. CDR3 length: 16 amino acids. Germline assignment: CDR1 SGHDT and CDR2 YYEEEE. The CDR3, as DNA: TGTGCCAGCAGCTTGGGCCTGGGGGGGCAGTTTGAAAAACTGTTTTTT. Translated, it gives CASSLGLGGQFEKLFF. Drawing the rest from reference TRBV5-6 and TRBJ1-4, the complete variable domain is DAGVTQSPTHLIKTRGQQVTLRCSPKSGHDTVSWYQQALGQGPQFIFQYYEEEERQRGNFPDRFSGHQFPNYSSELNVNALLLGDSALYLCASSLGLGGQFEKLFFGSGTQLSVL.

This clonotype came up a few times. V usage is TRBV7-2 and J usage is TRBJ2-3; 7 nucleotides match TRBD2. CDR3 length: 15 amino acids. V lost 6 bases, J lost 1 base, and 7 bases stayed unmatched. Germline values: CDR1 SGHTA, CDR2 FQGNSA. CDR3 coding DNA: TGTGCCAGCAGACCGCTGGGGGGGGGCACAGATACGCAGTATTTT. Its translation: CASRPLGGGTDTQYF.

This clonotype was detected many times. The rearrangement links TRBV5-1 to TRBJ2-7, with 8 bases identical to TRBD2. V lost 0 bases, J lost 0 bases, and 2 bases stayed unmatched. This CDR3 spans 15 amino acids. Germline V gives CDR1 SGHRS, CDR2 YFSETQ. This CDR3 reads CASSLDGRASYEQYF. The CDR3, as DNA: TGCGCCAGCAGCTTGGACGGGAGGGCCTCCTACGAGCAGTACTTC. Looking up the rest from reference TRBV5-1 and TRBJ2-7 gives the full variable domain: KAGVTQTPRYLIKTRGQQVTLSCSPISGHRSVSWYQQTPGQGLQFLFEYFSETQRNKGNFPGRFSGRQFSNSRSEMNVSTLELGDSALYLCASSLDGRASYEQYFGPGTRLTVT.

This clonotype came up many times. The rearrangement uses TRBV7-2 and TRBJ1-1, with no clear D. This CDR3 region has 13 residues. The germline gives CDR1 SGHTA, CDR2 FQGNSA. Trimming took off 5 bases at V and 2 bases at J, with 9 bases between the two ends. The CDR3 DNA follows: TGTGCCAGCAGCAGCCAAAGAAACACTGAAGCTTTCTTT. Its translation is CASSSQRNTEAFF. The full variable domain, with the rest looked up from reference TRBV7-2 and TRBJ1-1, is GAGVSQSPSNKVTEKGKDVELRCDPISGHTALYWYRQSLGQGLEFLIYFQGNSAPDKSGLPSDRFSAERTGGSVSTLTIQRTQQEDSAVYLCASSSQRNTEAFFGQGTRLTVV.

The chain carries TRBV20-1 and TRBJ2-1; 10 nucleotides line up with TRBD2. The length of the CDR3 is 15 residues. With 6 bases clipped from V and 4 bases from J, the junction kept 9 bases outside the gene matches. Germline loops: CDR1 DFQATT, CDR2 SNEGSKA (reference sequence). The CDR3 DNA reads TGCAGTGCAACGATTGGACTAGCGGTATACAATGAGCAGTTCTTC. It specifies CSATIGLAVYNEQFF.

V is TRBV19 and J is TRBJ1-2, with D hard to call. V lost 5 bases and J lost 1, with 8 bases in between. The CDR3 sequence is 13 residues long. Germline CDR1 reads LNHDA; CDR2 reads SQIVND (reference sequence). The CDR3 nucleotides read TGTGCCAGTAGTTCACAAATTAACTATGGCTACACCTTC. Protein: CASSSQINYGYTF. The variable domain in full, with the rest retrieved from reference TRBV19 and TRBJ1-2, is DGGITQSPKYLFRKEGQNVTLSCEQNLNHDAMYWYRQDPGQGLRLIYYSQIVNDFQKGDIAEGYSVSREKKESFPLTVTSAQKNPTAFYLCASSSQINYGYTFGSGTRLTVV.

This chain connects TRBV7-9 to TRBJ1-1; no definite D call. Germline CDR1 is SEHNR and CDR2 is FQNEAQ (reference sequence). Trimming took off 3 bases at V and 6 bases at J, with 14 bases between the two ends. The CDR3 covers 14 residues. The chain's CDR3 is CASSFERFSPEAFF. DNA for the CDR3: TGTGCCAGCAGCTTTGAAAGGTTTAGTCCTGAAGCTTTCTTT.

The rearrangement links TRBV28 to TRBJ2-3; the D gene could be TRBD1 or TRBD2 (5 bases each). Germline V gives CDR1 MDHEN, CDR2 SYDVKM. The ends were cut back, 3 bases at V and 0 bases at J, with 10 bases in the middle. This CDR3 is built from 15 residues. The CDR3 DNA reads as TGTGCCAGCAGTTTGGATGGGGACAGCACAGATACGCAGTATTTT. Encoded protein: CASSLDGDSTDTQYF.

The V gene is TRBV5-5, the J gene TRBJ2-5; D remains ambiguous. Germline CDR1 reads SGHKS; CDR2 reads YYEKEE (reference sequence). Trimming took 4 bases from V and 7 from J, leaving 14 bases between them. This CDR3 spans 13 amino acids. CDR3 sequence reads: CASSRNTGGTQYF. CDR3 nucleotides: TGTGCCAGCAGCCGGAACACGGGTGGGACCCAGTACTTC.

This clonotype was seen only a few times. The chain is built from TRBV4-3 and TRBJ1-2, with D unclear. Trimming pared 0 bases from V and 7 bases from J, leaving 9 bases between. CDR3 length equals 13 residues. Germline V CDR1 and CDR2: LGHNA, YSLEER. The CDR3 nucleotides are TGCGCCAGCAGCCAAGATAGGACCAGTGGCTACACCTTC. This codes for CASSQDRTSGYTF.